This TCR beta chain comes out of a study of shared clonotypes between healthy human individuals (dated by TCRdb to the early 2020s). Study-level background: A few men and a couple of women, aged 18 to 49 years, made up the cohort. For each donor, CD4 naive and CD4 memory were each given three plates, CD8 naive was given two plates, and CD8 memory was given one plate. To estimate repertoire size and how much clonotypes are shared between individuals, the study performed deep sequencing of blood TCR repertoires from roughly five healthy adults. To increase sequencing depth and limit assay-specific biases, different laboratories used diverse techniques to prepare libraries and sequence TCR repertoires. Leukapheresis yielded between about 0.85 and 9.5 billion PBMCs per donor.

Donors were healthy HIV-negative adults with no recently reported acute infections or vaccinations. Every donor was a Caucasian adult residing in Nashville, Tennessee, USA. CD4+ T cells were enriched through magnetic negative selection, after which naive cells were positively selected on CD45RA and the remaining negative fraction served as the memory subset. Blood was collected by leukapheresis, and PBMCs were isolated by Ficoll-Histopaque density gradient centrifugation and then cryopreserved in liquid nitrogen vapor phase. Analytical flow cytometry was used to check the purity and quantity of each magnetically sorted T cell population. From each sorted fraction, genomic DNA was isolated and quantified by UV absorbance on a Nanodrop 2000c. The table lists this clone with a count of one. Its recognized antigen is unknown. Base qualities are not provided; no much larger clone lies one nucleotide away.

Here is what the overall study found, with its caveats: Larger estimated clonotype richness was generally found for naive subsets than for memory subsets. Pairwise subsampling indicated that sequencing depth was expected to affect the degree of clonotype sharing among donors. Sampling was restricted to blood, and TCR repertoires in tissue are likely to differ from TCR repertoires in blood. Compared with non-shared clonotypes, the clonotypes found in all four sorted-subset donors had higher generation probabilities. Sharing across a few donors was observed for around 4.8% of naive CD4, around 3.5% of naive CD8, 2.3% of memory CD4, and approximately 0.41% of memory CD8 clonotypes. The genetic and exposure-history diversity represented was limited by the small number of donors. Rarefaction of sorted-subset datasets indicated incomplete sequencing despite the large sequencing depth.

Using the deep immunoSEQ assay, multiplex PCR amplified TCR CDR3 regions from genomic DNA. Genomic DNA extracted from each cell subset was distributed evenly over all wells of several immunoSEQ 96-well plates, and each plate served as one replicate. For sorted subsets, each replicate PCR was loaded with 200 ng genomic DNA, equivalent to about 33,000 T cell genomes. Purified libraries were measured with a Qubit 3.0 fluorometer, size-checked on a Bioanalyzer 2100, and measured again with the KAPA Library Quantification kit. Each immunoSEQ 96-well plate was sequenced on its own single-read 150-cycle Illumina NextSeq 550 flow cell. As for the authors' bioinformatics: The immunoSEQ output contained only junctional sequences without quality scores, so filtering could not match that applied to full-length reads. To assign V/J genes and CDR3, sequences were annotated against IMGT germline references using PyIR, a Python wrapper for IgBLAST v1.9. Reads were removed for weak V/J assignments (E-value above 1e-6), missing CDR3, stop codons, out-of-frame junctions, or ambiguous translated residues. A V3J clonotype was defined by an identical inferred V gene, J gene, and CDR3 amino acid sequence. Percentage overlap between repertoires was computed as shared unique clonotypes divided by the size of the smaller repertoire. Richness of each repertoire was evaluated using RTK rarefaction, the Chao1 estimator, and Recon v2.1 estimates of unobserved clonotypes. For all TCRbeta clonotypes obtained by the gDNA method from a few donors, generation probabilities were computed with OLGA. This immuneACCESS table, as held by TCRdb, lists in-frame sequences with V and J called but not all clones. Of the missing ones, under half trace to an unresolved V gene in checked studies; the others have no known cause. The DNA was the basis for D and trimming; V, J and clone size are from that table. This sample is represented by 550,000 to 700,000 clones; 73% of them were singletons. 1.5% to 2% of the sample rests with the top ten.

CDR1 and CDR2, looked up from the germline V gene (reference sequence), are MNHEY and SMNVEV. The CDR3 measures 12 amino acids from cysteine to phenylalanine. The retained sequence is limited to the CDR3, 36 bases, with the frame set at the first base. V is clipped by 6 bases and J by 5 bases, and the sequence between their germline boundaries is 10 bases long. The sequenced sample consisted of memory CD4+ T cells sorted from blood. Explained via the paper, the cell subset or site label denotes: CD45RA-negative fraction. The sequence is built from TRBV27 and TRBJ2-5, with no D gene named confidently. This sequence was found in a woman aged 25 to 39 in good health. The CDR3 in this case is CASRIRLETQYF. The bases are TGTGCCAGCAGAATCCGTTTGGAGACCCAGTACTTC.